The 4 T cell receptor beta chains below all came from one sample that was sequenced in a study of T cell responses to AZD1222 COVID-19 vaccine. The repertoire was sequenced with immunoSEQ multiplex PCR; TCRdb's copy has only in-frame clones and lacks some. The sample consists of more than 85,000 clones, about 91% of them appearing once. The input for sequencing was peripheral blood, taken on day 0 of AZD1222 vaccination. These TCRs come from an adult in good health.

This chain joins TRBV25-1 and TRBJ2-1; TRBD1 is a possible D gene (6 bases). V was pared by 10 bases and J by 4 bases, with 20 bases between. CDR3 length: 15 amino acids. The germline gives CDR1 MGHDK, CDR2 SYGVNS. CDR3 region: CATQSPGAPYNEQFF. DNA for the CDR3: TGTGCCACCCAGTCTCCAGGGGCCCCTTACAATGAGCAGTTCTTC.

The rearrangement links TRBV5-3 to TRBJ1-4, with 7 nucleotides matching TRBD1. TRBV5-3 is known as an ORF, though its function is uncertain. V lost 9 bases and J lost 4; bases outside the gene matches: 15. This CDR3 region has 16 residues. DNA of the CDR3: TGTGCCACGCCGGGGAACCTCAGGGGGTATAATGAAAAACTGTTTTTT. Protein sequence: CATPGNLRGYNEKLFF.

The chain carries TRBV20-1 and TRBJ1-2, with unresolved D. Trimming cost V 5 bases and J 8 bases, with 12 bases left between them. Germline CDR1 DFQATT, CDR2 SNEGSKA (reference sequence). The CDR3 has 11 residues. The CDR3 DNA reads TGCAGTGCTCCGGGGAGCGGGGGCTACACCTTC. Translation gives CSAPGSGGYTF.

The chain combines TRBV4-2 with TRBJ1-1, with 12 bases aligning to TRBD1. CDR3 length equals 16 residues. In germline, CDR1 is LGHNA, CDR2 YNFKEQ. Trimming at V came to 5 bases and at J to 5 bases, leaving 9 bases not matched to a gene. CDR3 loop: CASSARDRGLRTEAFF. The CDR3 DNA reads TGTGCCAGCAGCGCCCGGGACAGGGGGCTGCGAACTGAAGCTTTCTTT.